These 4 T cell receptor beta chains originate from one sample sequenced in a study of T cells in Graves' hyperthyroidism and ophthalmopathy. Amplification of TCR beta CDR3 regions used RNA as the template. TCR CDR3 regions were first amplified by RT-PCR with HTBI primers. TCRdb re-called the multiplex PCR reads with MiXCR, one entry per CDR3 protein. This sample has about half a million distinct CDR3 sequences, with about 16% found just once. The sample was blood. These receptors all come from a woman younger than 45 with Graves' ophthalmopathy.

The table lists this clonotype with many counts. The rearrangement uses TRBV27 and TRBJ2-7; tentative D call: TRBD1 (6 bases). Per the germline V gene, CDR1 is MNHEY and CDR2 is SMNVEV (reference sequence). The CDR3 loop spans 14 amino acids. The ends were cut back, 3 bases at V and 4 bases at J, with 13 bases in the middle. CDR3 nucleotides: TGTGCCAGCAGTTTCGTAGGACAGACGTACGAGCAGTACTTC. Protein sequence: CASSFVGQTYEQYF.

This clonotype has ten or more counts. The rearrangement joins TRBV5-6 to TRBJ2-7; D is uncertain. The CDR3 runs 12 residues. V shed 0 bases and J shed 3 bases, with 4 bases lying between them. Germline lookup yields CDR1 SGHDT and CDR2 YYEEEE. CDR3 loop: CASSLDNYEQYF. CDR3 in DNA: TGTGCCAGCAGCTTGGACAACTACGAGCAGTACTTC.

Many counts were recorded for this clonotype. The CDR3 bases are TGTGCCAGCAGCCCTCGGGACTTCCTAACCTACGAGCAGTACTTC. Translated: CASSPRDFLTYEQYF. This chain uses TRBV12-3 or TRBV12-4 with TRBJ2-7; tentative D call: TRBD2 (6 bases). This CDR3 region has 15 residues. The germline V and J ends were trimmed by 6 bases and 2 bases, with 17 bases remaining between them.

The CDR3 nucleotides read TGTGCCAGCAGTTTATCAAGCGGGAGGATTGGCGAGCAGTACTTC. Protein product: CASSLSSGRIGEQYF. This sequence joins TRBV28 and TRBJ2-7; TRBD2 aligns across 9 bases. CDR3 length: 15 amino acids. The germline V gene encodes CDR1 MDHEN and CDR2 SYDVKM. Trimming cost V 1 base and J 6 bases; bases outside gene matches: 7.